The next 2 T cell receptor beta chains were all read from a single sample in a study of blood T cell repertoires in COVID-19. Data came from immunoSEQ multiplex PCR; TCRdb stores just in-frame clones and leaves some out. Of fewer than 250,000 clones in the sample, 80% to 90% were seen once. The sequencing input was peripheral blood. The source of these receptors is a woman between 70 and 85 years old with acute or convalescent COVID-19.

To note about this clone: Different DNA sequences within this sample yield the same CDR3. V gene TRBV7-9 combines with J gene TRBJ1-5; D unresolved. Germline V gives CDR1 SEHNR, CDR2 FQNEAQ (reference sequence). Deletions cut 1 base from V and 0 bases from J, with 4 bases between. The CDR3 covers 14 residues. The CDR3 spells CASSLDISNQPQHF. CDR3 nucleotide sequence: TGTGCCAGCAGCTTAGATATTAGCAATCAGCCCCAGCATTTT.

The V call is TRBV4-1, the J call TRBJ2-5; TRBD2 matches at 9 bases. The CDR3 extends over 16 amino acids. Germline CDR1 and CDR2: MGHRA and YSYEKL. V was pared by 0 bases and J by 5 bases, with 7 bases of the junction left unmatched. The CDR3 loop is CASSQDGGLAFETQYF. The CDR3 nucleotides are TGCGCCAGCAGCCAAGATGGGGGACTAGCTTTCGAGACCCAGTACTTC.